A single sample is the source of the 23 T cell receptor beta chains below, sequenced in a study of CD8+CD57+ T cells in acquired aplastic anemia. Using genomic DNA as the template, TCR beta VDJ and CDR3 profiling was carried out. TCRdb recomputed calls from the reads with MiXCR, one row per CDR3 protein. The sample lists approximately 200,000 distinct CDR3 sequences, about half occurring once. The sequenced sample consisted of sorted CD4+, CD8+, or CD8+CD57+ T cells (not recorded which) from PBMCs. These TCRs come from a human donor in good health, serving as a control.

There are many counts of this clonotype. In DNA, the CDR3 is TGCGCCAGCAGCCTTACCCCGGGGGGGACTAATGAAAAACTGTTTTTT. Its protein is CASSLTPGGTNEKLFF. The chain couples TRBV4-3 to TRBJ1-4, with D perhaps TRBD1 (5 bases). V lost 4 bases to trimming and J lost 2 bases, with 14 bases between them. This CDR3 is 16 amino acids long. CDR1 is LGHNA and CDR2 is YSLEER in the germline V gene.

This clonotype was seen a single time. The J gene is TRBJ1-5, the V gene TRBV10-3, with 8 bases aligning to TRBD1. V was pared by 6 bases and J by 5 bases, with 12 bases of the junction left unmatched. Looked up from germline, CDR1 is ENHRY and CDR2 is SYGVKD. The CDR3 is made up of 16 amino acids. This CDR3 is CAISVHDRGPYQPQHF. DNA for the CDR3: TGTGCCATCAGCGTCCACGACAGGGGCCCTTATCAGCCCCAGCATTTT.

The CDR3 region has the DNA TGTGCCAGCAGCTACAGTTCCGGCTCGGATCAGCCCCAGCATTTT. Residues: CASSYSSGSDQPQHF. The chain has TRBV7-2 and TRBJ1-5; D remains unclear. CDR1 and CDR2 from the germline V gene are SGHTA and FQGNSA. With 4 bases removed from V and 5 bases from J, the gap between germline ends came to 15 bases. The CDR3 loop spans 15 amino acids.

This clonotype was counted many times. V and J are TRBV10-3 and TRBJ1-3, with D perhaps TRBD1 (5 bases). Per the germline V gene, CDR1 is ENHRY and CDR2 is SYGVKD. V dropped 7 bases and J dropped 0 bases, with 10 bases sitting between them. CDR3 length: 14 residues. CDR3 DNA sequence: TGTGCCATCACCGGGACGCCCTCTGGAAACACCATATATTTT. Translated, it gives CAITGTPSGNTIYF.

This clonotype was recorded a few times. The chain has TRBV11-1 and TRBJ2-7; 9 bases are a match to TRBD2. Germline assignment: CDR1 SGHAT and CDR2 FQDESV (reference sequence). This CDR3 is 14 amino acids long. V dropped 4 bases and J dropped 5; count of bases not matched to a gene: 6. The CDR3 protein is CASSSLAGGHEQYF. The CDR3 bases are TGTGCCAGCAGCTCACTAGCGGGTGGTCACGAGCAGTACTTC.

This chain joins TRBV25-1 and TRBJ1-1; 8 bases are shared with TRBD1. The ends lost 8 bases at V and 7 bases at J; junction bases unmatched: 12. The CDR3 is 14 residues long. Germline-derived CDR1 and CDR2 are MGHDK and SYGVNS. The CDR3 region is CASVPGQGGLEAFF. CDR3 bases: TGTGCCAGCGTACCCGGACAGGGCGGACTTGAAGCTTTCTTT.

This chain links TRBV20-1 with TRBJ2-7; 10 positions match TRBD1. CDR1 and CDR2 from the germline V gene are DFQATT and SNEGSKA (reference sequence). Losses at the gene ends were 6 bases for V and 1 base for J; bases not matched to a gene: 6. The CDR3 covers 14 residues. Written as DNA, the CDR3 is TGCAGTGCCACCGGGACAGGGGATTCCTACGAGCAGTACTTC. As protein: CSATGTGDSYEQYF.

The chain recombines TRBV20-1 with TRBJ2-7; unclear D gene. The V end was cut by 0 bases, the J end by 4 bases, with 7 bases between. CDR1 DFQATT and CDR2 SNEGSKA come from the germline V gene (reference sequence). CDR3 length: 12 residues. The CDR3 region has the DNA TGCAGTGCTAGAGATCGGGTTTACGAGCAGTACTTC. It encodes CSARDRVYEQYF.

This chain uses TRBV19 with TRBJ2-5; D perhaps matches TRBD1 (5 bases). Germline CDR1 and CDR2: LNHDA and SQIVND (reference sequence). With 8 bases removed from V and 1 base from J, the gap between germline ends came to 17 bases. The CDR3 has 15 residues. In DNA, the CDR3 is TGTGCCAGTTCCGATACCGACAGCTTCCAAGAGACCCAGTACTTC. This codes for CASSDTDSFQETQYF.

This clonotype was observed at least ten times. The chain couples TRBV6-1 to TRBJ2-3; 9 nucleotides line up with TRBD1. The germline gives CDR1 MNHNS, CDR2 SASEGT. The V gene end was trimmed by 6 bases and the J gene end by 3 bases; junction bases not matched to a gene: 7. The CDR3 loop spans 15 amino acids. The CDR3 here is CASREGQGRTDTQYF. The CDR3 nucleotides are TGTGCCAGCAGAGAGGGACAGGGAAGGACAGATACGCAGTATTTT.

The V gene is TRBV7-2, the J gene TRBJ2-7; 11 nucleotides line up with TRBD1. This CDR3 spans 15 amino acids. Unmatched junction bases numbered 3, after V lost 5 bases and J lost 0 bases. Germline CDR1 SGHTA, CDR2 FQGNSA. This chain's CDR3 is CASSTGTGGSYEQYF. CDR3 in DNA: TGTGCCAGCAGCACTGGGACAGGGGGCTCCTACGAGCAGTACTTC.

The rearrangement joins TRBV7-2 to TRBJ1-6; no clear D. CDR3 length equals 13 residues. CDR1 is SGHTA, CDR2 FQGNSA, per germline. With 1 base removed from V and 13 bases from J, the gap between germline ends came to 11 bases. The CDR3 region has the DNA TGTGCCAGCAGCTTAGTTGAGGGAAGGCCCCTCCACTTT. It translates to CASSLVEGRPLHF.

This clonotype was seen ten or more times. The V and J genes are TRBV7-3 and TRBJ2-1; tentative D call: TRBD1 (6 bases). Germline CDR1 and CDR2: SGHTA and FQGTGA. Deletions cut 5 bases from V and 7 bases from J, with 21 bases between. The CDR3 extends over 16 amino acids. The CDR3 is CASSRITGSGANEQFF. CDR3 coding DNA: TGTGCCAGCAGCAGAATAACGGGTTCAGGGGCGAATGAGCAGTTCTTC.

The rearrangement links TRBV12-3 or TRBV12-4 to TRBJ2-6; tentatively, D is TRBD1 (6 bases). The CDR3 has 19 residues. Trimming took off 6 bases at V and 0 bases at J, with 21 bases between the two ends. CDR3 DNA: TGTGCCAGCAGCCCATTGTCAGGGGTTGGAGTCTCTGGGGCCAACGTCCTGACTTTC. Translation gives CASSPLSGVGVSGANVLTF.

The chain combines TRBV10-3 with TRBJ2-7; D gene ambiguous. V lost 6 bases and J 1 base, leaving 13 bases between the germline ends. CDR1 is ENHRY, CDR2 SYGVKD, per germline. This CDR3 has 14 residues. The CDR3 DNA reads TGTGCCATCAGCCTTGACGGACGGTCCTACGAGCAGTACTTC. Its protein is CAISLDGRSYEQYF.

A remark on this clonotype: Given a much more abundant clone one base away, this may be a read error. The rearrangement joins TRBV6-5 to TRBJ2-7, with D unclear. The germline CDR1 and CDR2 sequences are MNHEY and SVGAGI. The CDR3 loop spans 16 amino acids. V shed 5 bases and J shed 0 bases, with 17 bases lying between them. The CDR3 nucleotides are TGTGCCAGCAGTCCCACCTCCTGGGTTAGCTCCTACGAGCAGTACTTC. Its protein product is CASSPTSWVSSYEQYF.

The chain recombines TRBV7-2 with TRBJ2-7; 7 bases match TRBD1. V lost 10 bases and J lost 3; bases outside the gene matches: 12. CDR3 length: 14 amino acids. Germline V gene lookup returns CDR1 SGHTA and CDR2 FQGNSA. The CDR3 nucleotides are TGTGCCATCCACTTACCCGGGACAGTCTACGAGCAGTACTTC. Encoded protein: CAIHLPGTVYEQYF.

At least ten counts were recorded for this clonotype. The chain uses TRBV4-1 and TRBJ1-3, with D unclear. V was cut by 2 bases and J by 0 bases, with 8 bases left in between. The CDR3 sequence is 15 residues long. Germline-derived CDR1 and CDR2 are MGHRA and YSYEKL. CDR3 DNA: TGCGCCAGCAGCCAATTAGTCGCCTCTGGAAACACCATATATTTT. Translating gives CASSQLVASGNTIYF.

The V gene is TRBV5-5, the J gene TRBJ2-7; TRBD1 agrees at 9 bases. V shed 5 bases, J shed 3 bases, and the junction held 6 bases outside the gene matches. There are 14 residues in the CDR3. Germline V lookup: CDR1 SGHKS, CDR2 YYEKEE (reference sequence). The CDR3 DNA is TGTGCCAGCAGTCGACCGGGACAGGGCTACGAGCAGTACTTC. Translation gives CASSRPGQGYEQYF.

This chain connects TRBV20-1 to TRBJ2-7, with TRBD1 matching over 7 bases. Germline trimming cut 0 bases from V and 2 bases from J; bases unmatched to any gene: 1. Germline CDR1 DFQATT, CDR2 SNEGSKA (reference sequence). This CDR3 region has 13 residues. CDR3 nucleotides: TGCAGTGCTAGAGATGGGACAGCCTACGAGCAGTACTTC. Its translation is CSARDGTAYEQYF.

The chain is built from TRBV7-2 and TRBJ1-5; 11 bases are a match to TRBD1. CDR1 and CDR2 (germline): SGHTA, FQGNSA. The CDR3 runs to 17 residues. J was trimmed by 1 base and V by 2 bases; bases with no gene match: 4. The CDR3 DNA reads as TGTGCCAGCAGCTTATCAGGACAGGGGGCGAGCAATCAGCCCCAGCATTTT. Translation gives CASSLSGQGASNQPQHF.

This clonotype was picked up many times. The chain combines TRBV7-2 with TRBJ2-3; D gene uncertain. The CDR3 consists of 18 residues. CDR1 SGHTA and CDR2 FQGNSA come from the germline V gene. Trimming took off 1 base at V and 0 bases at J, with 17 bases between the two ends. The CDR3 DNA reads TGTGCCAGCAGCTTAGAAACCCTTGCAGCATGGAGCACAGATACGCAGTATTTT. Translating gives CASSLETLAAWSTDTQYF.

This clonotype was detected ten times or more. The genes are TRBV20-1 and TRBJ1-5, with 8 bases identical to TRBD1. Per the germline V gene, CDR1 is DFQATT and CDR2 is SNEGSKA (reference sequence). V gave up 1 base and J gave up 1 base; unmatched junction bases: 12. The CDR3 covers 18 residues. In nucleotides, the CDR3 is TGCAGTGCTAGAGGGGTAGGACAGGGCACGGGGAGCAATCAGCCCCAGCATTTT. Protein: CSARGVGQGTGSNQPQHF.